Presented here are 14 T cell receptor beta chains from one specimen sequenced in a study of early T cells in non-severe SARS-CoV-2 infection. TCRdb called the 5' RACE reads again in MiXCR, with one record for every CDR3 protein. The sample lists 54,000 or so distinct CDR3 sequences, over 10% occurring once. Source material: whole blood. These receptors were collected from an adult who was a healthcare worker with PCR-confirmed SARS-CoV-2 infection or an uninfected control (not recorded which).

The J gene is TRBJ2-1, the V gene TRBV12-3 or TRBV12-4; D is unresolved. The CDR3 has 12 amino acids. V was pared by 5 bases and J by 9 bases, with 11 bases between. CDR3 in amino acids: CASSLNQIEQFF. The CDR3 DNA is TGTGCCAGCAGTCTGAACCAGATTGAGCAGTTCTTC.

This clonotype has at least ten counts. The rearrangement uses TRBV5-1 and TRBJ2-1; 9 positions agree with TRBD2. This CDR3 has 19 residues. Germline V gene sequence: CDR1 SGHRS, CDR2 YFSETQ. After removal of 3 bases from V and 8 bases from J, the junction contained 21 bases not matched to a gene. The CDR3 is CASSWALVSGAGGVDEQFF. CDR3 nucleotides: TGCGCCAGCAGCTGGGCCTTGGTTAGCGGAGCGGGGGGCGTGGATGAGCAGTTCTTC.

The V call is TRBV6-2 or TRBV6-3, the J call TRBJ2-7; D possibly uses TRBD1 or TRBD2 (5 bases each). Per germline, CDR1 MNHEY and CDR2 SVGEGT. The CDR3 is made up of 15 amino acids. V dropped 6 bases and J dropped 0 bases, with 15 bases sitting between them. The CDR3 DNA reads TGTGCCAGCAGCCACCATACAGGACTCTCCTACGAGCAGTACTTC. The encoded protein is CASSHHTGLSYEQYF.

This clonotype was seen many times. This sequence joins TRBV20-1 and TRBJ2-3; 7 bases match TRBD1. J lost 4 bases, V lost 2 bases, and 12 bases had no gene match. The CDR3 totals 16 residues. Germline V gives CDR1 DFQATT, CDR2 SNEGSKA (reference sequence). The DNA for the CDR3 is TGCAGTGCTAGACCCCCGGACAGGCGGTTTTCAGATACGCAGTATTTT. This gives the protein CSARPPDRRFSDTQYF.

This clonotype was detected a few times. The chain carries TRBV3-1 and TRBJ2-1; D not resolved. The V and J ends lost 1 base and 0 bases respectively, with 10 bases between them. CDR3 size: 16 residues. The germline gives CDR1 LGHDT, CDR2 YNNKEL (reference sequence). CDR3 residues: CASSQVSASSYNEQFF. The CDR3 DNA reads as TGTGCCAGCAGCCAAGTTTCCGCGAGCTCCTACAATGAGCAGTTCTTC.

This clonotype was seen a few times. This chain's CDR3 is CSAPAGGGYTF. The CDR3 nucleotides are TGCAGTGCCCCGGCAGGCGGCGGCTACACCTTC. This rearrangement joins TRBV20-1 to TRBJ1-2; D is uncertain. The germline CDR1 and CDR2 sequences are DFQATT and SNEGSKA (reference sequence). Trimming left V 6 bases short and J 8 bases short, with 13 bases between. CDR3 size: 11 residues.

J is TRBJ2-3 and V is TRBV4-3; 9 positions agree with TRBD2. V was pared by 0 bases and J by 0 bases, with 7 bases of the junction left unmatched. Germline V gives CDR1 LGHNA, CDR2 YSLEER. The length of the CDR3 is 18 residues. Written as DNA, the CDR3 is TGCGCCAGCAGCCAAGATCTCCCTAGCGGGGTTAGCACAGATACGCAGTATTTT. Encoded protein: CASSQDLPSGVSTDTQYF.

The sample holds a few counts of this clonotype. The chain recombines TRBV7-2 with TRBJ1-1; D is unresolved. V was pared by 4 bases and J by 1 base, with 7 bases between. Germline V gene sequence: CDR1 SGHTA, CDR2 FQGNSA. This CDR3 has 13 amino acids. CDR3 sequence reads: CASSSNRNTEAFF. The CDR3 coding sequence is TGTGCCAGCAGCTCAAACAGGAACACTGAAGCTTTCTTT.

This clonotype was seen many times. This chain uses TRBV20-1 with TRBJ2-3; no reliable D call. V was clipped by 1 base and J by 4 bases, with 3 bases between them. Germline lookup yields CDR1 DFQATT and CDR2 SNEGSKA (reference sequence). There are 11 residues in the CDR3. CDR3 in DNA: TGCAGTGCTAGAGTAGCAGATACGCAGTATTTT. Translating it yields CSARVADTQYF.

The chain combines TRBV29-1 with TRBJ1-1; 7 nucleotides line up with TRBD1. Looked up from germline, CDR1 is SQVTM and CDR2 is ANQGSEA. The CDR3 runs to 14 residues. The trim removed 3 bases at V and 1 base at J, leaving 5 bases unmatched. The CDR3 nucleotides are TGCAGCGTTGATGGGGCAGGGGGGAACACTGAAGCTTTCTTT. As protein: CSVDGAGGNTEAFF.

V and J are TRBV21-1 and TRBJ2-1; the table's D call, TRBD1, was not checked against the DNA. TRBV21-1 is a listed pseudogene. The CDR3 runs to 18 residues. This CDR3 reads CASRQSSFQGPTYNEQFF. Written as DNA, the CDR3 is TGTGCCAGCCGCCAATCCTCTTTCCAGGGGCCTACCTACAATGAGCAGTTCTTC.

The chain employs TRBV7-2 and TRBJ2-4; TRBD1 aligns across 10 bases. CDR3 length equals 18 residues. Trimming cost V 4 bases and J 0 bases; bases outside gene matches: 9. Germline lookup yields CDR1 SGHTA and CDR2 FQGNSA. In nucleotides, the CDR3 is TGTGCCAGCAGCTGGACTGGGACAGGGGTTGAAGCCAAAAACATTCAGTACTTC. Translating it yields CASSWTGTGVEAKNIQYF.

The sample holds a few counts of this clonotype. This sequence joins TRBV6-1 and TRBJ2-1; 12 nucleotides agree with TRBD2. Germline lookup yields CDR1 MNHNS and CDR2 SASEGT. V lost 7 bases to trimming and J lost 0 bases; unmatched junction nucleotides: 13. The CDR3 consists of 19 residues. CDR3 nucleotides: TGTGCCAGCAAAAGAGAGATGACTAGCGGGAGCCTCTCCTACAATGAGCAGTTCTTC. It encodes CASKREMTSGSLSYNEQFF.

V is TRBV28 and J is TRBJ2-7; possible D gene TRBD2, 6 bases. The V and J ends lost 6 bases and 0 bases respectively, with 18 bases between them. CDR3 length: 16 amino acids. CDR1 MDHEN and CDR2 SYDVKM come from the germline V gene. In DNA form, the CDR3 reads TGTGCCAGCAGCCCATTGGGGGAGGCGACCTCCTACGAGCAGTACTTC. Protein: CASSPLGEATSYEQYF.